Shown below are 2 T cell receptor beta chains from a single sample sequenced in a study of T cell changes during pregnancy in multiple sclerosis. Clones were sequenced by immunoSEQ multiplex PCR, and TCRdb holds only the in-frame ones, with some missing. In the table there are about 38,000 clones, approximately 92% of which are singletons. This sample comprised CD8+ T cells from peripheral blood mononuclear cells, obtained after pregnancy. These receptors were collected from a female donor with multiple sclerosis, enrolled in a pregnancy study.

This clone was detected only a few times. The J gene is TRBJ2-3, the V gene TRBV7-2; TRBD2 aligns across 10 bases. The germline V gene encodes CDR1 SGHTA and CDR2 FQGNSA. CDR3 length: 18 amino acids. V shed 5 bases and J 4 bases; nucleotides not matched to a gene: 15. In DNA form, the CDR3 reads TGTGCCAGCAGCCCCTTTCTGGCTAGCGGGAGTCACGCAGATACGCAGTATTTT. It translates to CASSPFLASGSHADTQYF.

The chain employs TRBV2 and TRBJ2-7, with a possible D match to TRBD2 (6 bases). V was clipped by 4 bases and J by 5 bases, with 15 bases between them. The CDR3 length is 14 residues. Germline CDR1 is SNHLY and CDR2 is FYNNEI. CDR3 DNA: TGTGCCAGCAGTGTAAGAACTAGCAGGGACGAGCAGTACTTC. This codes for CASSVRTSRDEQYF. The whole variable domain, remainder taken from reference TRBV2 and TRBJ2-7, is EPEVTQTPSHQVTQMGQEVILRCVPISNHLYFYWYRQILGQKVEFLVSFYNNEISEKSEIFDDQFSVERPDGSNFTLKIRSTKLEDSAMYFCASSVRTSRDEQYFGPGTRLTVT.